Sequencing of this T cell receptor (beta chain) was carried out in a study of T-cell memory formation after mild COVID-19. The overall study: Largely donor-specific sequence clusters came from a couple of donors.

After removal of 1 base from V and 5 bases from J, the junction contained 5 bases not matched to a gene. CDR3 length: 15 amino acids. The germline V gene has CDR1 SGHDT and CDR2 YYEEEE. Comments on this clonotype: Antigen specificity is unknown.

General observations from the study: Contracting clones from day 15 to 85 showed balanced CD4/CD8; later expanders favored CD4+. CD4+ contracting clones lay mainly in CM and EM, CD8+ ones in EMRA. The appearance of some responding clones in pre-infection memory suggested that cross-reactive memory joined.

TCRdb used MiXCR to reprocess the 5' RACE reads, holding one entry per CDR3 protein. Altogether approximately 400,000 distinct CDR3 sequences are present, roughly 18% being singletons, with the ten largest covering roughly a fifth. The TCR was taken from a man aged 18 to 35 who had mild COVID-19 (a few samples of this study predate the infection). Cell type and time point are not known. Sequencing was performed on PBMCs or a T cell subset sorted from them (not recorded which). The chain recombines TRBV5-6 with TRBJ2-5; the match to TRBD2 covers 10 bases. CDR3 sequence reads: CASSLLLAGVETQYF. DNA of the CDR3: TGTGCCAGCAGCTTGCTGCTAGCGGGGGTTGAGACCCAGTACTTC. Supplemented by reference TRBV5-6 and TRBJ2-5, the full variable domain reads DAGVTQSPTHLIKTRGQQVTLRCSPKSGHDTVSWYQQALGQGPQFIFQYYEEEERQRGNFPDRFSGHQFPNYSSELNVNALLLGDSALYLCASSLLLAGVETQYFGPGTRLLVL.